These 28 T cell receptor beta chains share one sample of origin, sequenced in a study of shared clonotypes between healthy human individuals. Clones were sequenced by immunoSEQ multiplex PCR, and TCRdb holds only the in-frame ones, with some missing. This sample has over a million clones, with 70% to 80% found just once. Sequencing was done on a sample of memory CD4+ T cells from PBMCs. Indicated subset: CD45RA-negative fraction. The receptors derive from a man between 18 and 29 years old in good health. Some clones in this sample may be carry-over from other donors' samples.

The chain recombines TRBV18 with TRBJ1-2, with a weak D call TRBD1 (6 bases). In germline, CDR1 is KGHSH, CDR2 LQKENI. This CDR3 has 14 amino acids. With 0 bases removed from V and 2 bases from J, the gap between germline ends came to 7 bases. DNA of the CDR3: TGTGCCAGCTCACCACCGGACAGCAACTATGGCTACACCTTC. Translation gives CASSPPDSNYGYTF.

V gene TRBV11-3 combines with J gene TRBJ2-1; tentatively, D is TRBD2 (6 bases). Germline-derived CDR1 and CDR2 are SGHNT and YENEEA. The CDR3 totals 17 residues. The germline V and J ends were trimmed by 2 bases and 4 bases, with 18 bases remaining between them. CDR3 in DNA: TGTGCCAGCAGCTTATACCCCCGCGGGGAACGGTACAATGAGCAGTTCTTC. Its translation: CASSLYPRGERYNEQFF.

This chain joins TRBV27 and TRBJ1-1, with D tentatively TRBD1 (5 bases). The germline V gene has CDR1 MNHEY and CDR2 SMNVEV (reference sequence). V shed 4 bases and J shed 0 bases, with 18 bases lying between them. The CDR3 has 17 amino acids. Here the CDR3 reads CASSWGIIRALNTEAFF. DNA of the CDR3: TGTGCCAGCAGTTGGGGTATTATCAGGGCGCTGAACACTGAAGCTTTCTTT.

The chain has TRBV21-1 and TRBJ2-3; the listed D gene, TRBD2, was not tested against the DNA. TRBV21-1 represents a pseudogene. This CDR3 comprises 15 residues. CDR3 nucleotides: TGTGCCAGCAGCACCACGGGAGAGGTACCAGATACGCAGTATTTT. Its translation is CASSTTGEVPDTQYF.

This clone has only one observation. The chain uses TRBV5-1 and TRBJ2-7; 7 bases line up with TRBD2. V dropped 0 bases and J dropped 3; count of bases not matched to a gene: 9. The CDR3 consists of 16 residues. CDR1 is SGHRS, CDR2 YFSETQ, per germline. CDR3 loop: CASSLGPSGSHYEQYF. In nucleotides, the CDR3 is TGCGCCAGCAGCTTGGGGCCTAGCGGATCTCACTACGAGCAGTACTTC.

The chain links TRBV7-9 to TRBJ2-1; 10 bases are shared with TRBD2. The CDR3 runs to 16 residues. The J segment lost 4 bases and the V segment lost 1 base, leaving 4 bases of the junction unmatched. Germline CDR1 reads SEHNR; CDR2 reads FQNEAQ (reference sequence). The CDR3 DNA is TGTGCCAGCAGCTTAGAAGCGGGAGGGGTGTACAATGAGCAGTTCTTC. Its translation is CASSLEAGGVYNEQFF.

In regard to this clone: It may be a read error: a sequence one base away is much more abundant. Other nucleotide sequences from this sample produce the same CDR3. This chain links TRBV30 with TRBJ2-7; 11 nucleotides match TRBD2. This CDR3 has 16 amino acids. From germline, CDR1 is GTSNPN and CDR2 SVGIG (reference sequence). CDR3 residues: CAWSLLAGGPSNEQYF. The CDR3 nucleotides read TGTGCTTGGAGTCTTTTAGCGGGAGGGCCCTCCAACGAGCAGTACTTC.

The V gene is TRBV5-1, the J gene TRBJ2-1; TRBD1 might be the D (5 bases). This CDR3 has 15 amino acids. Trimming cost V 1 base and J 7 bases, with 15 bases left between them. CDR1 is SGHRS and CDR2 is YFSETQ in the germline V gene. As DNA, the CDR3 is TGCGCCAGCAGCTTGAATGCAGGGCTGCGGAATGAGCAGTTCTTC. Protein: CASSLNAGLRNEQFF.

This rearrangement joins TRBV29-1 to TRBJ2-7; no clear D gene. The CDR3 sequence is 15 residues long. Germline V CDR1 and CDR2: SQVTM, ANQGSEA. Trimming removed 8 bases from V and 5 bases from J, with 25 bases in between. Here the CDR3 DNA reads TGCAGCCCCGAGGCCCTAGGCCCCATAACCCACGAGCAGTACTTC. This encodes CSPEALGPITHEQYF.

The J gene is TRBJ2-7, the V gene TRBV5-1, with D possibly being TRBD1 (6 bases). The CDR3 is 12 residues long. Trimming shortened V by 0 bases and J by 6 bases, and 7 bases separated the two germline ends. The germline V gene encodes CDR1 SGHRS and CDR2 YFSETQ. CDR3 nucleotides: TGCGCCAGCAGCTTGGAACAGGGCGAGCAGTACTTC. This gives the protein CASSLEQGEQYF.

Here the CDR3 reads CASSHQGRMSYEQYF. The CDR3 DNA reads as TGTGCCAGCAGCCACCAGGGACGAATGTCCTACGAGCAGTACTTC. This chain joins TRBV5-4 and TRBJ2-7; D might be TRBD1 or TRBD2, each matching 5 bases. Trimming stripped 4 bases from V and 1 base from J, with 15 bases between. The germline V gene has CDR1 SGHNT and CDR2 YYREEE (reference sequence). This CDR3 is built from 15 residues.

The J gene is TRBJ2-4, the V gene TRBV2; 11 bases match TRBD1. J gave up 0 bases and V 6 bases, and 13 bases lay outside the gene matches. Germline V gene sequence: CDR1 SNHLY, CDR2 FYNNEI. CDR3 length equals 19 residues. CDR3 nucleotides: TGTGCCAGCAGACCGGGACAGGGGGTCGTCGTTAAAGCCAAAAACATTCAGTACTTC. Amino acid sequence: CASRPGQGVVVKAKNIQYF.

This chain connects TRBV6-5 to TRBJ1-6; 9 nucleotides match TRBD1. This CDR3 contains 15 residues. Germline trimming cut 5 bases from V and 7 bases from J; bases unmatched to any gene: 6. Per germline, CDR1 MNHEY and CDR2 SVGAGI. The CDR3 nucleotides read TGTGCCAGCAGTCGACAGGGGGACAGGAATTCACCCCTCCACTTT. It specifies CASSRQGDRNSPLHF.

The V gene is TRBV19, the J gene TRBJ2-1; no firm D call. Deletions cut 2 bases from V and 6 bases from J, with 11 bases between. Germline assignment: CDR1 LNHDA and CDR2 SQIVND (reference sequence). The CDR3 consists of 14 residues. The CDR3 DNA reads as TGTGCCAGTAGTATACCCCTGAGAGGCAATGAGCAGTTCTTC. Translation gives CASSIPLRGNEQFF.

The V call is TRBV18, the J call TRBJ2-7, with TRBD2 as a possible D gene (5 bases). This CDR3 region has 12 residues. Germline V gene sequence: CDR1 KGHSH, CDR2 LQKENI. The germline V and J ends were trimmed by 5 bases and 6 bases, with 11 bases remaining between them. The CDR3 region is CASSTDFPEQYF. For the CDR3, the DNA is TGTGCCAGCTCAACGGACTTTCCCGAGCAGTACTTC.

The V and J genes are TRBV5-1 and TRBJ2-1; the match to TRBD1 covers 10 bases. CDR1 is SGHRS, CDR2 YFSETQ, per germline. The CDR3 is made up of 15 amino acids. The V segment lost 2 bases and the J segment 3 bases; nucleotides outside the gene matches: 2. CDR3 in amino acids: CASSFGDRGYNEQFF. CDR3 bases: TGCGCCAGCAGCTTTGGGGACAGGGGCTACAATGAGCAGTTCTTC. Full variable domain (rest looked up from reference TRBV5-1 and TRBJ2-1): KAGVTQTPRYLIKTRGQQVTLSCSPISGHRSVSWYQQTPGQGLQFLFEYFSETQRNKGNFPGRFSGRQFSNSRSEMNVSTLELGDSALYLCASSFGDRGYNEQFFGPGTRLTVL.

Remarks on this clone: This is likely an artifact of a read error, given a far larger clone one base away. It is unclear where the CDR3 begins or ends on the DNA, so no DNA is shown, and the CDR3 is as TCRdb lists it. The sample contains more than one DNA sequence encoding this CDR3. V and J are TRBV29-1 and TRBJ1-1. Ends included, the CDR3 has 13 residues. The germline CDR1 and CDR2 sequences are SQVTM and ANQGSEA. CDR3 in amino acids: CSVAEGTNTEAFF.

This chain uses TRBV4-3 with TRBJ2-5; D is possibly TRBD2 (5 bases). The CDR3 totals 14 residues. CDR1 LGHNA and CDR2 YSLEER come from the germline V gene. V lost 2 bases and J lost 5, with 12 bases in between. CDR3 bases: TGCGCCAGCAGCCAAAGAGAGAGAGGGGAGACCCAGTACTTC. This codes for CASSQRERGETQYF.

The chain carries TRBV11-2 and TRBJ1-3; no definite D call. The CDR3 runs to 14 residues. Germline V gene lookup returns CDR1 SGHAT and CDR2 FQNNGV. Between the trimmed V and J ends, which lost 1 base and 0 bases, there was a span of 4 bases. As DNA, the CDR3 is TGTGCCAGCAGCTTAGCAGGCTCTGGAAACACCATATATTTT. Its protein is CASSLAGSGNTIYF.

This clone has only a few counts. The chain recombines TRBV30 with TRBJ2-2, with D possibly being TRBD1 (6 bases). The ends were cut back, 0 bases at V and 4 bases at J, with 12 bases in the middle. CDR1 is GTSNPN, CDR2 SVGIG, per germline (reference sequence). The CDR3 has 15 residues. CDR3: CAWSVPGTPTGELFF. The CDR3 nucleotides are TGTGCCTGGAGTGTACCCGGGACACCCACCGGGGAGCTGTTTTTT.

This clone showed up just a few times. The chain joins TRBV18 to TRBJ2-3; TRBD1 aligns across 8 bases. The trim removed 3 bases at V and 5 bases at J, leaving 1 base unmatched. This CDR3 region has 13 residues. Germline-derived CDR1 and CDR2 are KGHSH and LQKENI. The CDR3 spells CASSPGQGDTQYF. The CDR3 DNA reads TGTGCCAGCTCACCTGGACAGGGAGATACGCAGTATTTT.

Many counts were recorded for this clone. The chain combines TRBV30 with TRBJ2-1, with 11 bases lining up with TRBD2. Germline V CDR1 and CDR2: GTSNPN, SVGIG (reference sequence). The CDR3 loop spans 15 amino acids. Trimming removed 0 bases from V and 9 bases from J; junction bases left unmatched: 7. The CDR3 is CAWSVQLAGVSEQFF. CDR3 coding DNA: TGTGCCTGGAGTGTTCAACTAGCGGGAGTGAGTGAGCAGTTCTTC. The full variable domain, with the rest looked up from reference TRBV30 and TRBJ2-1, is SQTIHQWPATLVQPVGSPLSLECTVEGTSNPNLYWYRQAAGRGLQLLFYSVGIGQISSEVPQNLSASRPQDRQFILSSKKLLLSDSGFYLCAWSVQLAGVSEQFFGPGTRLTVL.

This clone has only one observation. The chain combines TRBV19 with TRBJ2-7; 9 nucleotides match TRBD1. The CDR3 runs 15 residues. Germline loops: CDR1 LNHDA, CDR2 SQIVND (reference sequence). V was pared by 4 bases and J by 5 bases, with 9 bases of the junction left unmatched. This CDR3 is CASSNPGTGPHEQYF. The CDR3 nucleotides are TGTGCCAGTAGTAACCCCGGGACAGGGCCCCACGAGCAGTACTTC. Complete variable domain (other parts from reference TRBV19 and TRBJ2-7): DGGITQSPKYLFRKEGQNVTLSCEQNLNHDAMYWYRQDPGQGLRLIYYSQIVNDFQKGDIAEGYSVSREKKESFPLTVTSAQKNPTAFYLCASSNPGTGPHEQYFGPGTRLTVT.

V usage is TRBV5-1 and J usage is TRBJ2-5; D not resolved. Germline CDR1 and CDR2: SGHRS and YFSETQ. The length of the CDR3 is 19 residues. Trimming removed 1 base at V and 2 bases at J, with 24 bases between. The CDR3 nucleotides read TGCGCCAGCAGCTTGTCATCCCTAGGGCCATGGTTCGTACAAGAGACCCAGTACTTC. Protein sequence: CASSLSSLGPWFVQETQYF. The complete variable domain, with remaining parts taken from reference TRBV5-1 and TRBJ2-5, reads KAGVTQTPRYLIKTRGQQVTLSCSPISGHRSVSWYQQTPGQGLQFLFEYFSETQRNKGNFPGRFSGRQFSNSRSEMNVSTLELGDSALYLCASSLSSLGPWFVQETQYFGPGTRLLVL.

This chain links TRBV14 with TRBJ2-1; D is perhaps TRBD1 (6 bases). The germline V and J ends were trimmed by 4 bases and 10 bases, with 14 bases remaining between them. The CDR3 sequence is 13 residues long. Germline V gene sequence: CDR1 SGHDN, CDR2 FVKESK. The CDR3 DNA sequence: TGTGCCAGCAGCCCCACCCCGGGGACAGAGCAGTTCTTC. Translating gives CASSPTPGTEQFF.

The rearrangement links TRBV2 to TRBJ1-1; D is perhaps TRBD1 (5 bases). The germline V and J ends were trimmed by 8 bases and 4 bases, with 23 bases remaining between them. The CDR3 is 16 amino acids. Germline CDR1 reads SNHLY; CDR2 reads FYNNEI. CDR3 DNA sequence: TGTGCCAGCTATCCAGGAGCGGGGCCGTCTGGCACTGAAGCTTTCTTT. Amino acids: CASYPGAGPSGTEAFF. The variable domain in full, with the rest retrieved from reference TRBV2 and TRBJ1-1, is EPEVTQTPSHQVTQMGQEVILRCVPISNHLYFYWYRQILGQKVEFLVSFYNNEISEKSEIFDDQFSVERPDGSNFTLKIRSTKLEDSAMYFCASYPGAGPSGTEAFFGQGTRLTVV.

The chain carries TRBV29-1 and TRBJ2-5; a possible D gene is TRBD1 (6 bases). The V gene's germline CDR1 is SQVTM and CDR2 ANQGSEA. CDR3 length equals 13 residues. V lost 8 bases to trimming and J lost 0 bases, with 13 bases between them. The CDR3 spells CSFRGQNQETQYF. The CDR3 DNA is TGCAGCTTCCGAGGACAGAACCAAGAGACCCAGTACTTC. The whole variable domain, filled in from reference TRBV29-1 and TRBJ2-5, reads SAVISQKPSRDICQRGTSLTIQCQVDSQVTMMFWYRQQPGQSLTLIATANQGSEATYESGFVIDKFPISRPNLTFSTLTVSNMSPEDSSIYLCSFRGQNQETQYFGPGTRLLVL.

The V gene is TRBV27, the J gene TRBJ2-7; D might be TRBD2 (7 bases). The CDR3 extends over 15 amino acids. V lost 3 bases and J 7 bases, leaving 19 bases between the germline ends. CDR1 and CDR2 (germline): MNHEY, SMNVEV (reference sequence). The CDR3 protein is CASSLRGHREVEQYF. CDR3 in DNA: TGTGCCAGCAGTTTGAGGGGACACCGGGAGGTGGAGCAGTACTTC.